This T cell receptor (beta chain) originates from a study of T-cell reconstitution after alpha-beta-depleted transplantation in children. Regarding the study as a whole: The origin of alpha-beta T cells about two months after transplant was reportedly several hundred expanded graft clones. Several patients had high TCRbeta diversity at day 60; it came from surviving recipient T cells and thymic progenitors.

CDR1 is KGHSH, CDR2 LQKENI, per germline. The CDR3 contains 15 residues. V shed 3 bases and J shed 1 base, with 11 bases lying between them. Unique molecular identifiers featured in how the TCRbeta library was prepared. Each CDR3 protein gets one entry after TCRdb re-called the PCR reads with MiXCR. The sample has 750,000 to 950,000 distinct CDR3 sequences; 15% to 20% are singletons. As regards this clonotype: Its antigen is still unknown.

The rearrangement uses TRBV18 and TRBJ2-3; tentatively, D is TRBD2 (6 bases). This receptor was taken from a male patient aged 10 to 17 who had a stem cell transplant for acute lymphoblastic leukemia, so the T cells may come from the graft donor. This specimen consisted of PBMCs, mostly from graft donor cells, obtained 360 days after TCRalphabeta/CD19-depleted stem cell transplant. Here the CDR3 reads CASSPKLARTDTQYF. The CDR3 DNA follows: TGTGCCAGCTCACCGAAACTAGCCCGCACAGATACGCAGTATTTT.